This record looks at one T cell receptor (beta chain) sequence and its context. At one of its ends the junction is not consistent with the germline gene, which may arise from a read error. The entry originates in a study of shared clonotypes between healthy human individuals. Method: immunoSEQ multiplex PCR; TCRdb's copy keeps in-frame clones and lacks some. The data show more than 2 million clones, roughly 94% seen once. This CDR3 is built from 15 residues. Germline values: CDR1 SGHAT, CDR2 FQNNGV. Participating donors were healthy, HIV-negative adults free of recent acute infections or vaccinations. A CD45RA-negative memory subset and a CD45RA+ naive subset were separated from the CD4+ cells.

Material for sequencing was naive CD4+ T cells sorted from blood. Subset here: CD45RA+ positively selected. The chain employs TRBV11-2 and TRBJ2-1, with 8 positions matching TRBD2. The sequence came from a man in his late teens or twenties in good health. Here the CDR3 DNA reads TGTGCCAGCACCCCGGGGGGGAGCTCCCACAATGAGCAGTTCTTC. This translates into CASTPGGSSHNEQFF.